This TCR beta chain was captured in a study of CD8 T cells in ankylosing spondylitis. Broader study findings: A motif of roughly 8 highly homologous TCR beta variants was seen as apparently characteristic of ankylosing spondylitis blood.

About this clonotype itself: Its antigen remains unknown.

TCRdb used MiXCR to reprocess the 5' RACE reads, holding one entry per CDR3 protein. The repertoire holds roughly 670,000 distinct CDR3 sequences, under 20% seen once, with roughly a fifth in the top ten. V was pared by 1 base and J by 4 bases, with 7 bases between. The length of the CDR3 is 13 residues. Germline lookup yields CDR1 LGHNA and CDR2 YSLEER. Specimen: blood, either unsorted or a sorted T cell fraction (not recorded which). This sequence originates from a male donor with ankylosing spondylitis. This chain links TRBV4-3 with TRBJ1-2, with TRBD1 as a possible D gene (5 bases). The CDR3 sequence is CASSQVTGYGYTF. The CDR3 nucleotides read TGCGCCAGCAGCCAAGTTACAGGCTATGGCTACACCTTC.